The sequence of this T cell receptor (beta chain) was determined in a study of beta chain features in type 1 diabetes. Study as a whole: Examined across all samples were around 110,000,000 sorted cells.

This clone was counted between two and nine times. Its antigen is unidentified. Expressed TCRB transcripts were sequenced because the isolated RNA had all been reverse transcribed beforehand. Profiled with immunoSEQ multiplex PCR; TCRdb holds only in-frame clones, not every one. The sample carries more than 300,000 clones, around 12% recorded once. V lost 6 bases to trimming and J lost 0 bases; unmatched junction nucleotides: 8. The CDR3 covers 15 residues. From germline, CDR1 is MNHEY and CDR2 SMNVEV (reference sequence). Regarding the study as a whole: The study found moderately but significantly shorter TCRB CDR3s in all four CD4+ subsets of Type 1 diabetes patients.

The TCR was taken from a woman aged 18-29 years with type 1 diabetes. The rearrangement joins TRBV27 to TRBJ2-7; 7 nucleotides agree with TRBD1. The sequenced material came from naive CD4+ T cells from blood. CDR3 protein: CASSRTGDSSYEQYF. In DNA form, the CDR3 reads TGTGCCAGCAGCCGCACAGGGGACAGCTCCTACGAGCAGTACTTC.